This T cell receptor (beta chain) was documented in a study of cytomegalovirus exposure and HLA in healthy donors. Generated by immunoSEQ multiplex PCR, the TCRdb table keeps only in-frame clones and is missing some. The table includes about 360,000 clones, 80% to 90% detected once. V was pared by 4 bases and J by 4 bases, with 11 bases of the junction left unmatched. There are 16 residues in the CDR3. CDR1 SGHDT and CDR2 YYEEEE come from the germline V gene. This receptor was identified in a woman under 30 in good health and CMV-seronegative. V is TRBV5-6 and J is TRBJ1-2; 9 bases are a match to TRBD1. The sequenced sample consisted of PBMCs. The CDR3 protein is CASSRRPGTGIYGYTF. The DNA for the CDR3 is TGTGCCAGCAGCCGTAGACCCGGGACAGGGATCTATGGCTACACCTTC.